This T cell receptor (beta chain) was identified in a study of blood T cell repertoires in COVID-19. The CDR3 is made up of 15 amino acids. V trimming: 3 bases; J trimming: 8 bases; junction bases outside the gene matches: 6. Germline V gene lookup returns CDR1 SGHRS and CDR2 YFSETQ. Study processing details: Reference gene primer amplification in the assay estimated nucleated cell counts. Profiling relied on immunoSEQ multiplex PCR, and the TCRdb table lists in-frame clones only, not all of them. D and trimming come from the DNA, and the V and J calls and clone size come from that table. The repertoire has 100,000 to 130,000 clones, about 85% of them found once; the top ten carry 4% to 5%.

The TCR originated in a woman in her seventies with acute or convalescent COVID-19. What was sequenced was peripheral blood. The chain joins TRBV5-1 to TRBJ1-6; 9 nucleotides match TRBD1. The CDR3 DNA reads TGCGCCAGCAGCTGGACAGGGGCCGGGGATTCACCCCTCCACTTT. Translating gives CASSWTGAGDSPLHF.